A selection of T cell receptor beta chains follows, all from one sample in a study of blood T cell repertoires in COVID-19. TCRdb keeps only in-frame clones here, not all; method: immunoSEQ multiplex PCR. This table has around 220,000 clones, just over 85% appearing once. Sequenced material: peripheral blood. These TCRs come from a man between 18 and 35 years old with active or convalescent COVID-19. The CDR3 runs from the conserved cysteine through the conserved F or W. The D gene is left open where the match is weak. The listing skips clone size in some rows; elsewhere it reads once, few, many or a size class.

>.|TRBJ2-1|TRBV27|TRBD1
TGTGCCACCAGGGGTCCGACAGGGGCAGGGGAGCAGTTCTTC
CATRGPTGAGEQFF
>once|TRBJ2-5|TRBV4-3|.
TGCGCCAGCAGCCAAGATCTTGGAGCAGCAAAAGAGACCCAGTACTTC
CASSQDLGAAKETQYF
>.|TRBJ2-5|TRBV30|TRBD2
TGTGCCTGGATCCTAGCGGGAGGTCTATGGGAGACCCAGTACTTC
CAWILAGGLWETQYF
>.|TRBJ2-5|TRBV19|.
TGTGCCAGTAGTATAGCCGGCAGGGGAGAGACCCAGTACTTC
CASSIAGRGETQYF
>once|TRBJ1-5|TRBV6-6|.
TGTGCCAGCAGGATAACAGGGAGAGATCAGCCCCAGCATTTT
CASRITGRDQPQHF
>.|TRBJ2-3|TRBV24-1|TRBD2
TGTGCCACCAGCGGGAAGGGGCGGGAGGGCCAAGATACGCAGTATTTT
CATSGKGREGQDTQYF
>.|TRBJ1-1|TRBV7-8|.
TGTGCCAGCAGCTTCGACGACAGCCGCAACGAAGCTTTCTTT
CASSFDDSRNEAFF
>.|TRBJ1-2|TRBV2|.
TGTGCCAGCAGGGGCGCCGGGACACCGAAATTATACACCTTC
CASRGAGTPKLYTF
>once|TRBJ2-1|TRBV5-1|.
TGCGCCAGCAGCTCCCTAGCAGGTCTGGGCAATGAGCAGTTCTTC
CASSSLAGLGNEQFF
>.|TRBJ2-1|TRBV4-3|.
TGCGCCAGCAGCCAAGATTCGATGGAGACCCACAATGAGCAGTTCTTC
CASSQDSMETHNEQFF